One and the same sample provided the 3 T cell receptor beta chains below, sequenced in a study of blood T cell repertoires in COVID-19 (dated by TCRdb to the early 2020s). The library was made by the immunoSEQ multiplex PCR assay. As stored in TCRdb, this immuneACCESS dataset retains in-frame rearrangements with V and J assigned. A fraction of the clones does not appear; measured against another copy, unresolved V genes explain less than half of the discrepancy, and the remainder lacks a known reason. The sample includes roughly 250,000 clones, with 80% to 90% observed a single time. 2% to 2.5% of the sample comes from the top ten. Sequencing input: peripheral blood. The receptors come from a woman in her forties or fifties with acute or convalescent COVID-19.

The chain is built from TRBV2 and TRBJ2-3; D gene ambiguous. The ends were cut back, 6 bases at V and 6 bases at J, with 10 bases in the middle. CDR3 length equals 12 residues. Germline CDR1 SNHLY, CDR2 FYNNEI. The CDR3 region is CASRGQVDTQYF. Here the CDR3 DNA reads TGTGCCAGCAGGGGCCAGGTGGATACGCAGTATTTT.

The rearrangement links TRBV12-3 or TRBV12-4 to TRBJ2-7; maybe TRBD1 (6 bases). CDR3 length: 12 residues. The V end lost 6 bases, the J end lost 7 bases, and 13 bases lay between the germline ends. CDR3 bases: TGTGCCAGCAGACAGGGCCAAGGGGAGCAGTACTTC. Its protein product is CASRQGQGEQYF.

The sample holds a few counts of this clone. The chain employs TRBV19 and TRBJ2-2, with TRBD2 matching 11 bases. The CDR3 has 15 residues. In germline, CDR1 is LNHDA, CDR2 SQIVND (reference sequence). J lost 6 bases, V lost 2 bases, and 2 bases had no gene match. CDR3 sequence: CASSILAGGSGELFF. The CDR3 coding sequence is TGTGCCAGTAGTATACTAGCGGGAGGATCCGGGGAGCTGTTTTTT.